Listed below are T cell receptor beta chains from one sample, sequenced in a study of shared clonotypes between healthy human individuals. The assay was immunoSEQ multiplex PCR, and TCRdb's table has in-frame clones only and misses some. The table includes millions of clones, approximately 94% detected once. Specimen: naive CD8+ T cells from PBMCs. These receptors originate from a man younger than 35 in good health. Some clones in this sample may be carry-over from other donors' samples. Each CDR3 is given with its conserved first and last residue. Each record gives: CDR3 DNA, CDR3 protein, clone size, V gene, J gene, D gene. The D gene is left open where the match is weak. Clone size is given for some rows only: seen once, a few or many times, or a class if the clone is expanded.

TGTGCCAGCAGTTTCCTCAGGGCGAACACCGGGGAGCTGTTTTTT	CASSFLRANTGELFF	NA	TRBV27	TRBJ2-2	NA
TGCGCCAGTCGGCGGCGGCCCTCCTACAATGAGCAGTTCTTC	CASRRRPSYNEQFF	NA	TRBV10-1	TRBJ2-1	NA
TGCGCCAGCAGCCAGAGCGTTGGGGTAAGCACTGAAGCTTTCTTT	CASSQSVGVSTEAFF	NA	TRBV4-1	TRBJ1-1	NA
TGCACCAGCAGCCGAACAACTAGCGGGATTTTCAATGAGCAGTTCTTC	CTSSRTTSGIFNEQFF	NA	TRBV1	TRBJ2-1	NA
TGTGCCAGCAGTTTATTTAGCGGCTCCTACGAGCAGTACTTC	CASSLFSGSYEQYF	NA	TRBV27	TRBJ2-7	NA
TGTGCCAGCAGTGACCGAGGGGGGGAGCAGTACTTC	CASSDRGGEQYF	NA	TRBV6-1	TRBJ2-7	NA
TGTGCCAGCAGTTTAAGGTGGGAGATAGCCAAAAACATTCAGTACTTC	CASSLRWEIAKNIQYF	NA	TRBV28	TRBJ2-4	NA
TGTGCCAGCAGCCCTGTAAGTCTGGCCAACACTGAAGCTTTCTTT	CASSPVSLANTEAFF	NA	TRBV4-2	TRBJ1-1	NA
TGTGCCAGCAGCTTACGGGCCCTGGGCTCCTACAATGAGCAGTTCTTC	CASSLRALGSYNEQFF	NA	TRBV7-6	TRBJ2-1	NA
TGTGCCAGCAGCTTAGGAGGGGAGGACGAAAAACTGTTTTTT	CASSLGGEDEKLFF	once	TRBV7-9	TRBJ1-4	NA
TGCGCCAGCAGCCAAGAGGTAGGAGCTAACTATGGCTACACCTTC	CASSQEVGANYGYTF	NA	TRBV4-3	TRBJ1-2	NA
TGTGCCAGCAGTGAAGCAGGGGGCCCAAGTGAAGCTTTCTTT	CASSEAGGPSEAFF	NA	TRBV6-1	TRBJ1-1	TRBD1
TGTGCCAGCAGCTCCCCAGAGAGGGCGCAAGCTAACTATGGCTACACCTTC	CASSSPERAQANYGYTF	NA	TRBV7-9	TRBJ1-2	NA
TGTGCCAGCACCCTAACAGGGAGCACAGATACGCAGTATTTT	CASTLTGSTDTQYF	NA	TRBV27	TRBJ2-3	NA
TGTGCCAGCAGCCTCGGGATCGAGCAGTACTTC	CASSLGIEQYF	once	TRBV5-6	TRBJ2-7	NA
TGTGCCTCCCGAGGGACAGTCTCCCTAATGAACACTGAAGCTTTCTTT	CASRGTVSLMNTEAFF	NA	TRBV30	TRBJ1-1	TRBD1
TGTGCCAGCAACAAAGGGGGGATTCACTATGGCTACACCTTC	CASNKGGIHYGYTF	NA	TRBV28	TRBJ1-2	NA
TGTGCCAGCATGGACAGGGGGCGTGGGACTCTACACGAAAAACTGTTTTTT	CASMDRGRGTLHEKLFF	NA	TRBV28	TRBJ1-4	TRBD1
TGTGCCAGCAGCTTAGCGGATATACCCTACGAGCAGTACTTC	CASSLADIPYEQYF	NA	TRBV7-9	TRBJ2-7	NA
TGTGCCAGCAGTTTATCGCTTAGCTCACCCCTCCACTTT	CASSLSLSSPLHF	NA	TRBV27	TRBJ1-6	NA
TGTGCCAGCAGTTACCGAGAACAGGGCTACCAAGAGACCCAGTACTTC	CASSYREQGYQETQYF	NA	TRBV6-6	TRBJ2-5	NA
TGTGCCAGCGGGCGTGGCCGGGGGCTCGGAAACATTCAGTACTTC	CASGRGRGLGNIQYF	few	TRBV11-2	TRBJ2-4	NA
TGCAGCGTTGAATTGCGGGACAGCTCCTACGAGCAGTACTTC	CSVELRDSSYEQYF	NA	TRBV29-1	TRBJ2-7	NA